This TCR beta chain was identified during a study of cytomegalovirus exposure and HLA in healthy donors. Study-level background: There were 300 to 400 genotyped donors. Of these, 81% fell in the genetic ancestry cluster associated with self-reported Caucasian donors. General study findings and limits: Sequencing artifact likely explains a cluster of highly shared sequence variants. Sequencing depth across donors, presence/absence analyses assumed, was roughly uniform. More clonal expansion characterized HLA-associated TCR beta chains than equally common others in a later analysis.

Amplification used 60 Vbeta primers and 13 Jbeta primers. Libraries were prepared by immunoSEQ multiplex PCR; TCRdb keeps only in-frame clonotypes and omits some of them. Its table records more than 25,000 clones. For this clone: Its antigen is not identified.

Trimming took 4 bases from V and 4 from J; bases not matched to a gene: 7. CDR3 length: 15 residues. Germline V lookup: CDR1 MGHDK, CDR2 SYGVNS. This TCR was sampled from a man in his thirties or forties in good health and CMV-seronegative. V is TRBV25-1 and J is TRBJ2-7; 10 bases map to TRBD1. Sequencing input: PBMCs. CDR3 amino acids: CASSASSGQGYEQYF. In DNA form, the CDR3 reads TGTGCCAGCAGTGCCAGCTCGGGACAGGGGTACGAGCAGTACTTC.